The 28 T cell receptor beta chains reported below all come from one sample, sequenced in a study of cytomegalovirus exposure and HLA in healthy donors. The PCR made use of 60 Vbeta and 13 Jbeta primers. The table came from immunoSEQ multiplex PCR; TCRdb's copy has only in-frame clones and leaves some out. The table lists around 130,000 clones, around 90% of them singletons. Sequencing was done on a sample of PBMCs. Receptor source: a woman aged 40 to 50 in good health and CMV-seronegative.

In its sample, this clone was seen once. CDR3 sequence: CASSQAGQGWSGETQYF. The CDR3 DNA follows: TGCGCCAGCAGCCAAGCTGGACAGGGTTGGTCCGGAGAGACCCAGTACTTC. The J gene is TRBJ2-5, the V gene TRBV4-1; 8 bases agree with TRBD1. The ends lost 1 base at V and 4 bases at J; junction bases unmatched: 11. From germline, CDR1 is MGHRA and CDR2 YSYEKL. This CDR3 is built from 17 residues.

The chain joins TRBV9 to TRBJ2-3; TRBD2 matches at 11 bases. Germline V CDR1 and CDR2: SGDLS, YYNGEE. Trimming cost V 3 bases and J 4 bases; bases outside gene matches: 7. The CDR3 is 16 residues long. CDR3 region: CASSALTSGTADTQYF. The CDR3 coding sequence is TGTGCCAGCAGCGCTCTGACTAGCGGGACCGCAGATACGCAGTATTTT.

V usage is TRBV5-4 and J usage is TRBJ2-2, with D perhaps matching TRBD1 (5 bases). The CDR3 covers 17 residues. CDR1 is SGHNT, CDR2 YYREEE, per germline (reference sequence). Deletions cut 5 bases from V and 2 bases from J, with 19 bases between. For the CDR3, the DNA is TGTGCCAGCAGGGGAAATCAGGGCTTTGGAAACACCGGGGAGCTGTTTTTT. Its protein product is CASRGNQGFGNTGELFF.

V is TRBV18 and J is TRBJ2-5; unclear D gene. The CDR3 extends over 16 amino acids. V was clipped by 2 bases and J by 3 bases, with 16 bases between them. CDR1 KGHSH and CDR2 LQKENI come from the germline V gene. For the CDR3, the DNA is TGTGCCAGCTCACCAAATCTGAACTCGCCTAAAGAGACCCAGTACTTC. Translating it yields CASSPNLNSPKETQYF.

The chain is built from TRBV7-2 and TRBJ2-1; 7 bases are a match to TRBD2. Trimming removed 1 base from V and 6 bases from J; junction bases left unmatched: 6. This CDR3 region has 15 residues. Per the germline V gene, CDR1 is SGHTA and CDR2 is FQGNSA. CDR3 region: CASSLVKRGLNEQFF. The CDR3 nucleotides read TGTGCCAGCAGCTTAGTGAAGCGGGGTCTCAATGAGCAGTTCTTC.

This chain joins TRBV11-2 and TRBJ1-5; D uncertain. Germline V CDR1 and CDR2: SGHAT, FQNNGV. The V and J ends lost 1 base and 5 bases respectively, with 6 bases between them. The CDR3 length is 13 residues. DNA for the CDR3: TGTGCCAGCAGCTTAGCCTCGTATCAGCCCCAGCATTTT. It is translated as CASSLASYQPQHF.

The rearrangement uses TRBV15 and TRBJ1-1; D may be TRBD1 (5 bases). The CDR3 has 15 residues. Germline assignment: CDR1 LNHNV and CDR2 YYDKDF (reference sequence). The germline V and J ends were trimmed by 0 bases and 5 bases, with 13 bases remaining between them. The CDR3 nucleotides are TGTGCCACCAGCAGAGAGGCAGGGCGAGGAACTGAAGCTTTCTTT. Translation: CATSREAGRGTEAFF.

This clone showed up just once. The CDR3 here is CASSHLTASTDTQYF. In DNA, the CDR3 is TGCGCCAGCAGCCACTTGACAGCTAGCACAGATACGCAGTATTTT. The rearrangement joins TRBV5-1 to TRBJ2-3; D is possibly TRBD1 (5 bases). Germline V lookup: CDR1 SGHRS, CDR2 YFSETQ. V shed 4 bases and J shed 0 bases, with 12 bases lying between them. The CDR3 runs to 15 residues.

The chain joins TRBV4-1 to TRBJ2-7, with TRBD2 identical over 10 bases. Germline V gives CDR1 MGHRA, CDR2 YSYEKL. V gave up 3 bases and J gave up 5 bases; unmatched junction bases: 13. The CDR3 sequence is 17 residues long. Written as DNA, the CDR3 is TGCGCCAGCAGCCAGACCCCTAGCGGGAGCCACGGGGACGAGCAGTACTTC. It encodes CASSQTPSGSHGDEQYF.

This rearrangement joins TRBV5-6 to TRBJ2-7; D uncertain. The germline V gene has CDR1 SGHDT and CDR2 YYEEEE. V lost 1 base and J 2 bases, leaving 7 bases between the germline ends. This CDR3 region has 13 residues. In nucleotides, the CDR3 is TGTGCCAGCAGCTTGCGCAGAACCTACGAGCAGTACTTC. It encodes CASSLRRTYEQYF.

As for this clone: Other nucleotide sequences from this sample produce the same CDR3. The J gene is TRBJ1-2, the V gene TRBV28, with D tentatively TRBD1 (5 bases). With 3 bases removed from V and 2 bases from J, the gap between germline ends came to 7 bases. The germline gives CDR1 MDHEN, CDR2 SYDVKM. The CDR3 is made up of 13 amino acids. The CDR3 spells CASSLGQNYGYTF. The CDR3 coding sequence is TGTGCCAGCAGTTTGGGGCAGAACTATGGCTACACCTTC.

This chain connects TRBV27 to TRBJ2-4; a possible D gene is TRBD2 (5 bases). The germline V gene has CDR1 MNHEY and CDR2 SMNVEV (reference sequence). With 2 bases removed from V and 9 bases from J, the gap between germline ends came to 11 bases. The CDR3 is made up of 13 amino acids. Here the CDR3 reads CASSLMAGGIQYF. For the CDR3, the DNA is TGTGCCAGCAGTTTAATGGCGGGTGGCATTCAGTACTTC.

This chain connects TRBV11-2 to TRBJ1-3; a possible D gene is TRBD1 (6 bases). The germline V and J ends were trimmed by 5 bases and 5 bases, with 13 bases remaining between them. Germline assignment: CDR1 SGHAT and CDR2 FQNNGV. The CDR3 is made up of 14 amino acids. The CDR3 nucleotides read TGTGCCAGCAGCCCTCGGGGGGCCCGAAACACCATATATTTT. Its protein product is CASSPRGARNTIYF.

The chain joins TRBV5-6 to TRBJ2-7; 7 bases align to TRBD2. There are 14 residues in the CDR3. Trimming at V came to 1 base and at J to 3 bases, leaving 4 bases not matched to a gene. CDR1 SGHDT and CDR2 YYEEEE come from the germline V gene. The chain's CDR3 is CASSLWEGLYEQYF. In DNA, the CDR3 is TGTGCCAGCAGCTTGTGGGAGGGCCTCTACGAGCAGTACTTC. Drawing the rest from reference TRBV5-6 and TRBJ2-7, the complete variable domain is DAGVTQSPTHLIKTRGQQVTLRCSPKSGHDTVSWYQQALGQGPQFIFQYYEEEERQRGNFPDRFSGHQFPNYSSELNVNALLLGDSALYLCASSLWEGLYEQYFGPGTRLTVT.

This clone appeared a single time. V and J are TRBV7-9 and TRBJ2-5; 7 positions agree with TRBD2. The J segment lost 5 bases and the V segment lost 0 bases, leaving 12 bases of the junction unmatched. The CDR3 contains 17 residues. Germline V lookup: CDR1 SEHNR, CDR2 FQNEAQ (reference sequence). For the CDR3, the DNA is TGTGCCAGCAGCTTAGCGCAGGGAATAGCGGGTATCGAGACCCAGTACTTC. This encodes CASSLAQGIAGIETQYF.

The gene calls are TRBV7-9 and TRBJ1-3; TRBD1 matches at 10 bases. V lost 2 bases, J lost 10 bases, and 5 bases stayed unmatched. Germline-derived CDR1 and CDR2 are SEHNR and FQNEAQ (reference sequence). CDR3 length: 14 residues. Here the CDR3 reads CASSLLGQGSTIYF. CDR3 sequence (DNA): TGTGCCAGCAGCTTATTGGGACAGGGGAGTACCATATATTTT.

V and J are TRBV11-1 and TRBJ2-1; D unresolved. CDR3 length equals 13 residues. The V gene lost 0 bases and the J gene lost 10 bases, with 10 bases spanning the gap. Germline V gives CDR1 SGHAT, CDR2 FQDESV (reference sequence). CDR3 region: CASSLAPGSEQFF. The CDR3 region has the DNA TGTGCCAGCAGCTTAGCGCCGGGTTCGGAGCAGTTCTTC.

The V gene is TRBV5-6, the J gene TRBJ1-4; 12 positions agree with TRBD1. V lost 1 base, J lost 8 bases, and 6 bases stayed unmatched. In germline, CDR1 is SGHDT, CDR2 YYEEEE. This CDR3 contains 16 residues. CDR3 sequence (DNA): TGTGCCAGCAGCTTGTGGGGACAGGGGGCTGAGGAAAAACTGTTTTTT. It yields the protein CASSLWGQGAEEKLFF. Complete variable domain (other parts from reference TRBV5-6 and TRBJ1-4): DAGVTQSPTHLIKTRGQQVTLRCSPKSGHDTVSWYQQALGQGPQFIFQYYEEEERQRGNFPDRFSGHQFPNYSSELNVNALLLGDSALYLCASSLWGQGAEEKLFFGSGTQLSVL.

J is TRBJ2-5 and V is TRBV6-5; the D is unclear. The length of the CDR3 is 16 residues. Germline V gives CDR1 MNHEY, CDR2 SVGAGI. Trimming cost V 2 bases and J 2 bases, with 15 bases left between them. The CDR3 here is CASSYGSTGMQETQYF. The DNA for the CDR3 is TGTGCCAGCAGTTACGGTTCCACGGGTATGCAAGAGACCCAGTACTTC.

The chain is built from TRBV7-9 and TRBJ2-1; D gene ambiguous. From germline, CDR1 is SEHNR and CDR2 FQNEAQ (reference sequence). V lost 10 bases, J lost 1 base, and 14 bases lay in between. CDR3 length equals 14 residues. DNA of the CDR3: TGTGCCACCCAGGTTCTCCGGTCCTACAATGAGCAGTTCTTC. It specifies CATQVLRSYNEQFF.

The chain employs TRBV10-3 and TRBJ1-4, with 7 bases that match TRBD1. Per germline, CDR1 ENHRY and CDR2 SYGVKD. The CDR3 extends over 16 amino acids. V trimming: 3 bases; J trimming: 3 bases; junction bases outside the gene matches: 7. The CDR3 sequence is CAISERQGGANEKLFF. CDR3 coding DNA: TGTGCCATCAGTGAAAGACAGGGTGGAGCTAATGAAAAACTGTTTTTT.

J is TRBJ2-3 and V is TRBV7-3; 10 bases align to TRBD2. The V gene's germline CDR1 is SGHTA and CDR2 FQGTGA. The CDR3 spans 16 residues. V dropped 5 bases and J dropped 2; count of bases not matched to a gene: 7. CDR3 in amino acids: CASSRRSGRATDTQYF. The DNA of the CDR3 is TGTGCCAGCAGCCGCCGCAGCGGGAGGGCCACAGATACGCAGTATTTT.

The genes are TRBV6-5 and TRBJ2-7; tentatively, D is TRBD2 (6 bases). The germline V gene has CDR1 MNHEY and CDR2 SVGAGI. The CDR3 contains 15 residues. Trimming took off 0 bases at V and 4 bases at J, with 13 bases between the two ends. In DNA form, the CDR3 reads TGTGCCAGCAGTTACTCGGCGGGACGGAGTTACGAGCAGTACTTC. It encodes CASSYSAGRSYEQYF.

Details on this clone: A read error may produce the germline difference seen at one junction end. The chain links TRBV7-7 to TRBJ1-1; D possibly corresponds to TRBD1 (6 bases). CDR1 is SSHAT and CDR2 is FNYEAQ in the germline V gene (reference sequence). The CDR3 runs 14 residues. The CDR3 loop is CASSGGEGGTEAFF. The CDR3 region has the DNA TGTGCTAGCAGCGGGGGGGAAGGGGGCACTGAAGCTTTCTTT. Looking up the rest from reference TRBV7-7 and TRBJ1-1 gives the full variable domain: GAGVSQSPRYKVTKRGQDVTLRCDPISSHATLYWYQQALGQGPEFLTYFNYEAQPDKSGLPSDRFSAERPEGSISTLTIQRTEQRDSAMYRCASSGGEGGTEAFFGQGTRLTVV.

This clone was counted once. The CDR3 DNA sequence: TGCGCCAGCAGCCACCCAGAAGCTAGCGGGAGGGCCCATGAGCAGTTCTTC. It translates to CASSHPEASGRAHEQFF. V and J are TRBV4-1 and TRBJ2-1; 12 positions match TRBD2. Trimming took 3 bases from V and 8 from J; bases not matched to a gene: 11. Per germline, CDR1 MGHRA and CDR2 YSYEKL. The length of the CDR3 is 17 residues.

The V call is TRBV4-3, the J call TRBJ2-2; D ambiguous. The CDR3 has 13 amino acids. The ends were cut back, 4 bases at V and 8 bases at J, with 11 bases in the middle. CDR1 and CDR2 from the germline V gene are LGHNA and YSLEER. The CDR3, as DNA: TGCGCCAGCAGCCCAACTCGATGGGGGGAGCTGTTTTTT. This translates into CASSPTRWGELFF.

This chain connects TRBV19 to TRBJ2-7; D might be TRBD2 (7 bases). Trimming pared 1 base from V and 2 bases from J, leaving 15 bases between. The CDR3 is 16 residues long. CDR1 and CDR2 (germline): LNHDA, SQIVND (reference sequence). This CDR3 reads CASSIGIRGAPYEQYF. CDR3 bases: TGTGCCAGTAGTATAGGGATTCGGGGGGCACCCTACGAGCAGTACTTC. Drawing the rest from reference TRBV19 and TRBJ2-7, the complete variable domain is DGGITQSPKYLFRKEGQNVTLSCEQNLNHDAMYWYRQDPGQGLRLIYYSQIVNDFQKGDIAEGYSVSREKKESFPLTVTSAQKNPTAFYLCASSIGIRGAPYEQYFGPGTRLTVT.

V usage is TRBV21-1 and J usage is TRBJ2-1; the table's D call of TRBD2 was not tested on the DNA. TRBV21-1 is deemed a pseudogene. The CDR3 length is 16 residues. The CDR3 spells CASPGPEIILYNEQFF. In DNA form, the CDR3 reads TGTGCCAGCCCCGGTCCGGAGATAATCCTCTACAATGAGCAGTTCTTC.